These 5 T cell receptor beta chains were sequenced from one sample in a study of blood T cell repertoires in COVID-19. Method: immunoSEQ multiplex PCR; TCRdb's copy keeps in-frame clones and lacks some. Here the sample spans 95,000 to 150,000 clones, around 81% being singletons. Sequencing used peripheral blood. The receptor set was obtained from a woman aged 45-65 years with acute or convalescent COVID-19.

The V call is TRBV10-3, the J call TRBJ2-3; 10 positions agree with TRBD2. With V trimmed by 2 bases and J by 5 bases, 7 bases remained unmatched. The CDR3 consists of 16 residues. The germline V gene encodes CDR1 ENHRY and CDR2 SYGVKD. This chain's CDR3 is CAISETPSGGRDTQYF. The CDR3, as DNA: TGTGCCATCAGTGAGACCCCTAGCGGGGGACGAGATACGCAGTATTTT.

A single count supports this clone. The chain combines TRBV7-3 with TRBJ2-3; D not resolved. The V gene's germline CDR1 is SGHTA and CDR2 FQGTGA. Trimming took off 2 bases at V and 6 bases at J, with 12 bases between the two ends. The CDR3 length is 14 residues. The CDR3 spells CASSLVRGMDTQYF. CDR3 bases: TGTGCCAGCAGCTTAGTTAGAGGAATGGATACGCAGTATTTT.

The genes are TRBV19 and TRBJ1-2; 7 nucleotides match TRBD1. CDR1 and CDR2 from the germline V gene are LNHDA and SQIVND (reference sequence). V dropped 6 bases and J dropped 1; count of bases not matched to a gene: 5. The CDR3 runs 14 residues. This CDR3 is CASRTGQSNYGYTF. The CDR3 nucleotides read TGTGCCAGTAGGACGGGACAGAGTAACTATGGCTACACCTTC.

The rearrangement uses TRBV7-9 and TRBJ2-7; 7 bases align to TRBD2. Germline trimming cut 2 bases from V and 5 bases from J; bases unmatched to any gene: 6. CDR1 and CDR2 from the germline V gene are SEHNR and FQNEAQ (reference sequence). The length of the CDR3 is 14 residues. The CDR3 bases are TGTGCCAGCAGCTTAAGGGGAGGGTCTGACGAGCAGTACTTC. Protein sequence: CASSLRGGSDEQYF.

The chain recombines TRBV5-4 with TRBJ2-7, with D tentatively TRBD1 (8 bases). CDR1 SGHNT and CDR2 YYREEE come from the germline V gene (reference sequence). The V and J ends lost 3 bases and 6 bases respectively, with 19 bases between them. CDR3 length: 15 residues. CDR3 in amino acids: CASSWGGQAVLEQYF. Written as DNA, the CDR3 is TGTGCCAGCAGCTGGGGGGGACAGGCTGTCCTCGAGCAGTACTTC.